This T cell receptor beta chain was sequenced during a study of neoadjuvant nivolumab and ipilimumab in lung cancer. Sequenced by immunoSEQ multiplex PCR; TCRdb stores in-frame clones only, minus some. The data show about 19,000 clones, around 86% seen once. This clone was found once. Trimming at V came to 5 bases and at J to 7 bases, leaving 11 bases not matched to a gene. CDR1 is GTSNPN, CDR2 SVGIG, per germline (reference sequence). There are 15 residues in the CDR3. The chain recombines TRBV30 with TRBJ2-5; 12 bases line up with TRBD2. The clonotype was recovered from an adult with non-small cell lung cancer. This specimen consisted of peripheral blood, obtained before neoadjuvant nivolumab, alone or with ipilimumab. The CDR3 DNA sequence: TGTGCCTGGTCGCCCGCTAGCGGGAGGGGGGGGACCCAGTACTTC. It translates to CAWSPASGRGGTQYF. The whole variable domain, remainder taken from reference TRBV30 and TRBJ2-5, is SQTIHQWPATLVQPVGSPLSLECTVEGTSNPNLYWYRQAAGRGLQLLFYSVGIGQISSEVPQNLSASRPQDRQFILSSKKLLLSDSGFYLCAWSPASGRGGTQYFGPGTRLLVL.